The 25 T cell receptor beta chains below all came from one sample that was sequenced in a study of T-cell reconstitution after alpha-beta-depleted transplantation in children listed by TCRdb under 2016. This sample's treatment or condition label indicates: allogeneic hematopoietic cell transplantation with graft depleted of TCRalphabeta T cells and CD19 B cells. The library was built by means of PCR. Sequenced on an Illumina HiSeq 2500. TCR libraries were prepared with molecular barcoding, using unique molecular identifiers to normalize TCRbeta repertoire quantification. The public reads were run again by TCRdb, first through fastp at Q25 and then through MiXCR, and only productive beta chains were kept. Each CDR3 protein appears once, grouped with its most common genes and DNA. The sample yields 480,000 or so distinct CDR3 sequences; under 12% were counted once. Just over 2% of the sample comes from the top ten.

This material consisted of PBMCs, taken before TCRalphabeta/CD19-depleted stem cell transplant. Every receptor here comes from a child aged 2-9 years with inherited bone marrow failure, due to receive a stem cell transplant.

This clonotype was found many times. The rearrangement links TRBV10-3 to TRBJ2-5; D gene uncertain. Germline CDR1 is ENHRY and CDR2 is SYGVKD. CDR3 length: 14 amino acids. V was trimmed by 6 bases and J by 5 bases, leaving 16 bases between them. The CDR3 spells CAIRDSGSQETQYF. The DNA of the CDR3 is TGTGCCATCAGGGATTCAGGTAGTCAGGAGACCCAGTACTTC.

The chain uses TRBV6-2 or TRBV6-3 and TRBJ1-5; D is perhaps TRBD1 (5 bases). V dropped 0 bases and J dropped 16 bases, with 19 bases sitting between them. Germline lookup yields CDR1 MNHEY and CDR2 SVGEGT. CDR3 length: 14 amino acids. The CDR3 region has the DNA TGTGCCAGCAGTTACTCGGCGGGCCCCGGGGACTACCATTTT. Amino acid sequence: CASSYSAGPGDYHF.

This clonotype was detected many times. This CDR3 reads CASSQDRGLRPDTQYF. The CDR3 DNA follows: TGTGCCAGCAGCCAAGATAGGGGACTCAGGCCAGATACGCAGTATTTT. V gene TRBV3-1 combines with J gene TRBJ2-3, with D tentatively TRBD2 (6 bases). CDR1 and CDR2 from the germline V gene are LGHDT and YNNKEL (reference sequence). This CDR3 has 16 amino acids. V was clipped by 0 bases and J by 4 bases, with 14 bases between them.

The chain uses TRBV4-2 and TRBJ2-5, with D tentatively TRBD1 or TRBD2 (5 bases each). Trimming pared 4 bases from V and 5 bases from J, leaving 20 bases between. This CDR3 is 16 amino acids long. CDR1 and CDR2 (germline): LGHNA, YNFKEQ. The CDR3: CASSPGSGAQGETQYF. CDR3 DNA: TGTGCCAGCAGCCCTGGTTCCGGGGCTCAAGGGGAGACCCAGTACTTC.

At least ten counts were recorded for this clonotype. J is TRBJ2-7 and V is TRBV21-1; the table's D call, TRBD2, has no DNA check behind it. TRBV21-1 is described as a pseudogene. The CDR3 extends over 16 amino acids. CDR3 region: CASSKGVLAGVYEQYF. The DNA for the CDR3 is TGTGCCAGCAGCAAAGGGGTCCTAGCGGGAGTCTATGAGCAGTACTTC.

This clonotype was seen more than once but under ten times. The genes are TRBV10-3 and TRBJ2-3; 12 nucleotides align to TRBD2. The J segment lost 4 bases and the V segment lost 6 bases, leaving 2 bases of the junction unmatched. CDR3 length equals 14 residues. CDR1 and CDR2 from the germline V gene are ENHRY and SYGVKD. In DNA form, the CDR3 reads TGTGCCATCAGACGGACTAGCGGGGCAGATACGCAGTATTTT. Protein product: CAIRRTSGADTQYF.

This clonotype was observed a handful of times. The CDR3 region is CAIREQGAVNLAFF. As DNA, the CDR3 is TGTGCCATCAGGGAACAGGGGGCCGTCAATTTGGCTTTCTTT. This chain links TRBV10-3 with TRBJ1-1; 9 bases align to TRBD1. The CDR3 totals 14 residues. After removal of 6 bases from V and 11 bases from J, the junction contained 13 bases not matched to a gene. Germline V gene data show CDR1 as ENHRY and CDR2 as SYGVKD.

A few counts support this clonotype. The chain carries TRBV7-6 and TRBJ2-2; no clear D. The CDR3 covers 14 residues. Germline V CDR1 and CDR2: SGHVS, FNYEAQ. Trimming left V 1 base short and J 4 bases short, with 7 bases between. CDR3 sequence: CASSLVAVTGELFF. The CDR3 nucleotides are TGTGCCAGCAGCTTAGTTGCGGTCACCGGGGAGCTGTTTTTT.

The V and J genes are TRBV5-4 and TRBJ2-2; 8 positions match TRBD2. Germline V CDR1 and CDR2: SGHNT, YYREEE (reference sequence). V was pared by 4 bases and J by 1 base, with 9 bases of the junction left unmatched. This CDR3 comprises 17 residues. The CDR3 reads CASSGRGLAVNTGELFF. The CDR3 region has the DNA TGTGCCAGCAGCGGGCGCGGACTAGCTGTGAACACCGGGGAGCTGTTTTTT.

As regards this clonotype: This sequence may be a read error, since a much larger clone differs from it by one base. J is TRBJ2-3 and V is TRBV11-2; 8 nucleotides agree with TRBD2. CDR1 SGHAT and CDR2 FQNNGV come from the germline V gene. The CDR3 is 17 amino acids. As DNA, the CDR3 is TGTGCCAGCAGCTTAGACTATAGCGGGGTATACACAGATACGCTGTATTTT. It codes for CASSLDYSGVYTDTLYF.

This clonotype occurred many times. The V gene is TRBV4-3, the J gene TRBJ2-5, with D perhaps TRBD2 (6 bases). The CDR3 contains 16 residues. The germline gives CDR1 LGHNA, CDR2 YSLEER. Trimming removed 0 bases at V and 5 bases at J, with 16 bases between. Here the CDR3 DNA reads TGCGCCAGCAGCCAAGATGGAGCGGGTCGGGAGGAGACCCAGTACTTC. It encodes CASSQDGAGREETQYF.

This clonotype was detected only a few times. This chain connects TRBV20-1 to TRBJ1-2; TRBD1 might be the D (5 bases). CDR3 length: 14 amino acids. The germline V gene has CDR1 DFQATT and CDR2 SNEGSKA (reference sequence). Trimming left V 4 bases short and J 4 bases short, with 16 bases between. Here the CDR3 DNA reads TGCAGTGCTACTATAGGGGTCGGACTCTATGGCTACACCTTC. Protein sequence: CSATIGVGLYGYTF.

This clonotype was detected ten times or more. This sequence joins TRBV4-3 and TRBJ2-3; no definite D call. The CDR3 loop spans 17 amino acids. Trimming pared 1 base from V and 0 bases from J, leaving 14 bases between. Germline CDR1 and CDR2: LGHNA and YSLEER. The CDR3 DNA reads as TGCGCCAGCAGCCAAGTTGCGCTGGCGGACAGCACAGATACGCAGTATTTT. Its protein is CASSQVALADSTDTQYF.

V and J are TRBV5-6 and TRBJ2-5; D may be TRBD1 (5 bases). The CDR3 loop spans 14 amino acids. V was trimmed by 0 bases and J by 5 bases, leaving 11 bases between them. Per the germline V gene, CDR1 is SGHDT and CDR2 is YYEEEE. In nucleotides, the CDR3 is TGTGCCAGCAGCTTGGAGGGCAGGGTGGAGACCCAGTACTTC. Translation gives CASSLEGRVETQYF.

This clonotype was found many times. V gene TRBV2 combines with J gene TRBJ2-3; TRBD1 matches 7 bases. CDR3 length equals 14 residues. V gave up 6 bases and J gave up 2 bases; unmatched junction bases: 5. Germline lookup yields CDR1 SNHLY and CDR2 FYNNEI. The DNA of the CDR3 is TGTGCCAGCAGATGGACAGGACCCACAGATACGCAGTATTTT. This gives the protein CASRWTGPTDTQYF.

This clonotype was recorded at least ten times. In nucleotides, the CDR3 is TGTGCCAGCAGTTCCCCGAACGAAGAGCCCACAGATACGCAGTATTTT. Encoded protein: CASSSPNEEPTDTQYF. The chain uses TRBV7-9 and TRBJ2-3; D gene uncertain. Trimming removed 6 bases from V and 2 bases from J, with 18 bases in between. CDR1 and CDR2 from the germline V gene are SEHNR and FQNEAQ (reference sequence). The CDR3 covers 16 residues.

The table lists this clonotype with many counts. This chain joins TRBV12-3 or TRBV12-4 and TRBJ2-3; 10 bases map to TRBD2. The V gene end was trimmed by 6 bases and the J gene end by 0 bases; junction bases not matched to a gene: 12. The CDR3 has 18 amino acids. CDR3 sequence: CASRYPLASGGSTDTQYF. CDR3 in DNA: TGTGCCAGCAGATACCCCCTGGCTAGCGGGGGAAGCACAGATACGCAGTATTTT.

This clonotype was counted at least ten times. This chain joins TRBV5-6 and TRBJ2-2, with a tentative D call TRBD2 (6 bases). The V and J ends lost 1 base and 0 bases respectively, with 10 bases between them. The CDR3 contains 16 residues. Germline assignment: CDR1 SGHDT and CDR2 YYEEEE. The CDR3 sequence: CASSLWGRSNTGELFF. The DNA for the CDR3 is TGTGCCAGCAGCTTGTGGGGGAGGTCGAACACCGGGGAGCTGTTTTTT.

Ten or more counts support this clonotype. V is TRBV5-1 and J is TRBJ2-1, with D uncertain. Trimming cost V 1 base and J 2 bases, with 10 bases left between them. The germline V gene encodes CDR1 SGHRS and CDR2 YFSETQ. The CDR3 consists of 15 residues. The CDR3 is CASSLPARTYNEQFF. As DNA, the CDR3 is TGCGCCAGCAGCTTGCCGGCTAGAACCTACAATGAGCAGTTCTTC.

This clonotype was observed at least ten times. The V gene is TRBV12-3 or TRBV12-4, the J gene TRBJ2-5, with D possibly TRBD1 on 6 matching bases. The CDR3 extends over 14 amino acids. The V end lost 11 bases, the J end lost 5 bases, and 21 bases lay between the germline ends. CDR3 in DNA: TGTGCCTCCAGAAGGGACACCCTAGAGGAGACCCAGTACTTC. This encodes CASRRDTLEETQYF.

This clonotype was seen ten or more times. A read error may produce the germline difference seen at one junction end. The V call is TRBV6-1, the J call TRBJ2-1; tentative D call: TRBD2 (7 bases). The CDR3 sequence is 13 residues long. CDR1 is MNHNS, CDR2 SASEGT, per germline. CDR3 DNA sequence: TGTGCCAGCAGTGCGGGGGGCTACGATGAGCAGTTCTTC. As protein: CASSAGGYDEQFF.

CDR3 region: CASSFLHLANTGELFF. In nucleotides, the CDR3 is TGTGCCAGCAGTTTCCTCCACCTCGCGAACACCGGGGAGCTGTTTTTT. The V gene is TRBV27, the J gene TRBJ2-2, with D unclear. Trimming took off 3 bases at V and 0 bases at J, with 11 bases between the two ends. From germline, CDR1 is MNHEY and CDR2 SMNVEV (reference sequence). The CDR3 runs to 16 residues.

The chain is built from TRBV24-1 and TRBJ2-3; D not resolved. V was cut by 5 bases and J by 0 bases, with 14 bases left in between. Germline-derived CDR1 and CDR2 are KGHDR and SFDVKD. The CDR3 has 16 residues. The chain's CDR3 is CATSVGSFSSTDTQYF. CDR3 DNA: TGTGCCACCAGTGTCGGGTCCTTCTCTAGCACAGATACGCAGTATTTT.

The CDR3 coding sequence is TGTGCCAGCAGGATGGGATTGATAGCCACAGATACGCAGTATTTT. The encoded protein is CASRMGLIATDTQYF. The chain links TRBV6-1 to TRBJ2-3, with D unclear. The CDR3 contains 15 residues. CDR1 and CDR2 from the germline V gene are MNHNS and SASEGT. Trimming removed 6 bases at V and 2 bases at J, with 15 bases between.

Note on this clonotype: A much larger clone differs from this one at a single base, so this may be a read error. CDR3 in DNA: TGTGCCAGCAGCTCGGGCAGCTCCGAAGCTTTCTTT. Translating it yields CASSSGSSEAFF. V is TRBV11-1 and J is TRBJ1-1; D is uncertain. Trimming pared 4 bases from V and 8 bases from J, leaving 11 bases between. This CDR3 region has 12 residues. Germline assignment: CDR1 SGHAT and CDR2 FQDESV (reference sequence).